The 23 T cell receptor beta chains in this list originate from one sample, sequenced in a study of CXCR3-negative and CXCR3-positive naive CD8 T cells. UMI-tagged TRB cDNA libraries were built via 5' RACE. TCRdb re-called the 5' RACE reads and shows each CDR3 protein once, DNA omitted. This table holds approximately 8,100 distinct CDR3 sequences. The sample consisted of naive CXCR3- CD8+ T cells from blood. Subset denoted: CD45RO-CCR7+CD27+CD95- naive CD8+ T cells lacking CXCR3 (TNR3-). These receptors were obtained from a human donor in good health. Some clones in this sample may be carry-over from other donors' samples.

The chain couples TRBV29-1 to TRBJ2-2. The germline gives CDR1 SQVTM, CDR2 ANQGSEA. The CDR3 is 13 residues long. The CDR3 sequence is CSVEEQYTGELFF.

Considering frequency, this clonotype is medium-sized. The chain carries TRBV29-1 and TRBJ2-2; the TCRdb D gene call, TRBD2, has no DNA to confirm it. Germline values: CDR1 SQVTM, CDR2 ANQGSEA. CDR3 length: 16 residues. This CDR3 is CSASNPKSYGTGELFF.

This clonotype is medium-sized (0.01 to 0.1%) by frequency. The chain couples TRBV11-2 to TRBJ2-3; the D call from TCRdb, TRBD1, cannot be confirmed without DNA. The CDR3 has 13 residues. Germline V lookup: CDR1 SGHAT, CDR2 FQNNGV. The CDR3: CASSLERADTQYF.

The V call is TRBV27, the J call TRBJ2-3; TCRdb calls TRBD1, which cannot be checked without DNA. The germline gives CDR1 MNHEY, CDR2 SMNVEV (reference sequence). This CDR3 contains 15 residues. The CDR3 is CASSPKDTSTDTQYF.

The rearrangement joins TRBV5-1 to TRBJ2-1; TCRdb outputs TRBD1, but without DNA this stays unchecked. The CDR3 runs 14 residues. Germline CDR1 is SGHRS and CDR2 is YFSETQ. The CDR3 spells CASSAGTAGNEQFF. Full variable domain (remainder filled in from reference TRBV5-1 and TRBJ2-1): KAGVTQTPRYLIKTRGQQVTLSCSPISGHRSVSWYQQTPGQGLQFLFEYFSETQRNKGNFPGRFSGRQFSNSRSEMNVSTLELGDSALYLCASSAGTAGNEQFFGPGTRLTVL.

V gene TRBV9 combines with J gene TRBJ2-5; TCRdb's D call of TRBD1 is untestable without DNA. CDR3 length: 13 amino acids. CDR1 and CDR2 from the germline V gene are SGDLS and YYNGEE. The CDR3 reads CASSPGGPGTQYF.

The chain has TRBV9 and TRBJ2-1; the D call from TCRdb, TRBD1, cannot be confirmed without DNA. The CDR3 totals 16 residues. Germline CDR1 and CDR2: SGDLS and YYNGEE. Here the CDR3 reads CASSHQRGNENNEQFF.

The rearrangement uses TRBV11-3 and TRBJ2-5; TCRdb designates TRBD2, a call that cannot be tested without DNA. The CDR3 has 17 residues. The germline V gene encodes CDR1 SGHNT and CDR2 YENEEA. This chain's CDR3 is CASSPRTSGREKETQYF.

The genes are TRBV5-1 and TRBJ1-1. Germline CDR1 is SGHRS and CDR2 is YFSETQ. The CDR3 totals 15 residues. This CDR3 reads CASSWGQSGDTEAFF.

The V gene is TRBV6-5, the J gene TRBJ1-1. This CDR3 contains 12 residues. CDR1 and CDR2 from the germline V gene are MNHEY and SVGAGI. The CDR3 reads CASSYSPGEAFF.

According to its frequency, this clonotype is medium-sized (0.01 to 0.1%). The chain links TRBV27 to TRBJ1-1. Germline assignment: CDR1 MNHEY and CDR2 SMNVEV (reference sequence). The CDR3 sequence is 15 residues long. The CDR3 spells CASSSIGTIGTEAFF.

This clonotype is called medium-sized based on its frequency. The chain combines TRBV25-1 with TRBJ2-1. The CDR3 extends over 12 amino acids. Per germline, CDR1 MGHDK and CDR2 SYGVNS. The CDR3 sequence is CASSEAPQEQFF.

The rearrangement uses TRBV29-1 and TRBJ2-2; TCRdb proposes TRBD2, but this gene call is untestable without DNA. CDR1 is SQVTM and CDR2 is ANQGSEA in the germline V gene. The CDR3 has 12 amino acids. The CDR3 loop is CRLLSGTGELFF.

This clonotype is classed as medium-sized (0.01 to 0.1%) by frequency. The V gene is TRBV29-1, the J gene TRBJ1-3. The germline V gene has CDR1 SQVTM and CDR2 ANQGSEA. This CDR3 spans 14 amino acids. CDR3 sequence: CSVVWQGGGNTIYF.

By frequency, this clonotype is medium-sized. This chain connects TRBV5-1 to TRBJ2-1; the TRBD1 assignment by TCRdb is unverifiable without DNA. CDR3 length equals 17 residues. The germline V gene has CDR1 SGHRS and CDR2 YFSETQ. The CDR3 region is CASSLFMSGQGSDEQFF.

The chain has TRBV4-3 and TRBJ2-1. The CDR3 loop spans 15 amino acids. The germline V gene encodes CDR1 LGHNA and CDR2 YSLEER. This CDR3 reads CASSQLTTSYNEQFF.

This clonotype is deemed medium-sized by its frequency. This chain joins TRBV29-1 and TRBJ2-5. The length of the CDR3 is 12 residues. Germline CDR1 and CDR2: SQVTM and ANQGSEA. The CDR3 region is CSVDVVRETQYF.

Judged by frequency, this clonotype is medium-sized. This sequence joins TRBV12-3 or TRBV12-4 and TRBJ2-1; as DNA is missing, the TRBD1 call by TCRdb cannot be tested. This CDR3 is 16 amino acids long. CDR3 loop: CASSGSYGTEGSEQFF.

This clonotype registers medium-sized by frequency. This CDR3 is CASSLTPGGPEAFF. The V call is TRBV4-1, the J call TRBJ1-1; TCRdb's D gene call, TRBD1, goes unchecked for lack of DNA. CDR1 and CDR2 from the germline V gene are MGHRA and YSYEKL. The CDR3 is made up of 14 amino acids.

The chain carries TRBV29-1 and TRBJ2-7; TCRdb designates TRBD1, a call that cannot be tested without DNA. From germline, CDR1 is SQVTM and CDR2 ANQGSEA. CDR3 length equals 13 residues. The CDR3 protein is CSVEDRARDEQYF.

This clonotype is called medium-sized (0.01 to 0.1%) based on its frequency. The chain uses TRBV2 and TRBJ2-7; there is no DNA to check the TCRdb D call of TRBD1. Germline assignment: CDR1 SNHLY and CDR2 FYNNEI. The CDR3 sequence is 16 residues long. The CDR3: CASRGEPGYRNYEQYF.

The chain links TRBV20-1 to TRBJ2-1. Germline CDR1 and CDR2: DFQATT and SNEGSKA (reference sequence). The CDR3 covers 16 residues. CDR3 sequence: CSARDSGVSSYNEQFF.

This chain connects TRBV29-1 to TRBJ2-2. Germline lookup yields CDR1 SQVTM and CDR2 ANQGSEA. The CDR3 consists of 15 residues. The CDR3 is CSVESGQLNTGELFF.